One and the same sample provided the 14 T cell receptor beta chains below, sequenced in a study of response to subunit inactivated influenza vaccine. TCRdb re-called the RT-PCR reads with MiXCR, one entry per CDR3 protein. This repertoire shows 540,000 or so distinct CDR3 sequences, 10% to 15% found once; its top ten account for around 13%. Specimen: PBMCs from blood, collected 40 to 50 days after vaccination. The origin of the receptors is a man aged 45-65 years who received an inactivated influenza vaccine.

V usage is TRBV4-3 and J usage is TRBJ2-2; 11 bases agree with TRBD2. Trimming at V came to 1 base and at J to 0 bases, leaving 7 bases not matched to a gene. Germline V gene sequence: CDR1 LGHNA, CDR2 YSLEER. The CDR3 contains 19 residues. CDR3 sequence reads: CASSQAGFSGRANTGELFF. DNA for the CDR3: TGCGCCAGCAGCCAAGCGGGATTTAGCGGGAGGGCGAACACCGGGGAGCTGTTTTTT.

The chain employs TRBV20-1 and TRBJ1-2; D is undetermined. V was cut by 4 bases and J by 0 bases, with 9 bases left in between. CDR1 and CDR2 from the germline V gene are DFQATT and SNEGSKA (reference sequence). This CDR3 contains 13 residues. This CDR3 reads CSAIGLANYGYTF. CDR3 DNA sequence: TGCAGTGCTATCGGGTTGGCTAACTATGGCTACACCTTC.

This chain connects TRBV11-1 to TRBJ2-5; TRBD2 aligns across 8 bases. The CDR3 totals 19 residues. Looked up from germline, CDR1 is SGHAT and CDR2 is FQDESV (reference sequence). V lost 2 bases to trimming and J lost 4 bases; unmatched junction nucleotides: 18. The CDR3 is CASSLKVGTAGGGRETQYF. Written as DNA, the CDR3 is TGTGCCAGCAGCTTAAAAGTGGGTACGGCGGGAGGAGGTAGAGAGACCCAGTACTTC.

This clonotype was counted only a few times. The V call is TRBV7-2, the J call TRBJ1-6; the D is unclear. The CDR3 loop spans 15 amino acids. V was pared by 5 bases and J by 10 bases, with 18 bases between. Looked up from germline, CDR1 is SGHTA and CDR2 is FQGNSA. This chain's CDR3 is CASSQSGFMGSPLHF. In DNA form, the CDR3 reads TGTGCCAGCAGCCAGTCGGGTTTCATGGGCTCACCCCTCCACTTT.

A few counts support this clonotype. V and J are TRBV4-1 and TRBJ2-4; 8 nucleotides agree with TRBD1. V shed 3 bases, J shed 12 bases, and the junction held 16 bases outside the gene matches. This CDR3 spans 16 amino acids. Looked up from germline, CDR1 is MGHRA and CDR2 is YSYEKL. The CDR3 DNA reads as TGCGCCAGCAGCCATGATGTTACCGGGACAGGTCGCTATCAGTACTTC. Translating it yields CASSHDVTGTGRYQYF.

This clonotype was seen only a few times. J is TRBJ1-2 and V is TRBV12-3 or TRBV12-4; no definite D call. This CDR3 contains 13 residues. The V end was cut by 6 bases, the J end by 8 bases, with 16 bases between. The CDR3 spells CASSPGLSRGYTF. CDR3 in DNA: TGTGCCAGCAGCCCGGGCCTCTCGAGGGGCTACACCTTC.

This clonotype showed up just a few times. The gene calls are TRBV10-2 and TRBJ1-2; D might be TRBD1 (5 bases). Between the trimmed V and J ends, which lost 5 bases and 3 bases, there was a span of 13 bases. The germline V gene encodes CDR1 WSHSY and CDR2 SAAADI. This CDR3 region has 14 residues. CDR3 in DNA: TGCGCCAGCAGTCGACCGGGACTTGACTATGGCTACACCTTC. Translated, it gives CASSRPGLDYGYTF.

This clonotype was observed at least ten times. The chain recombines TRBV20-1 with TRBJ2-7; 9 bases are shared with TRBD2. CDR1 and CDR2 (germline): DFQATT, SNEGSKA (reference sequence). CDR3 length equals 15 residues. The trim removed 0 bases at V and 5 bases at J, leaving 8 bases unmatched. As DNA, the CDR3 is TGCAGTGCTAGAGATCCGCGGGAGGGCCTCAACGAGCAGTACTTC. Translation gives CSARDPREGLNEQYF.

This clonotype was picked up a small number of times. The chain has TRBV12-3 or TRBV12-4 and TRBJ2-1, with 9 bases matching TRBD2. This CDR3 is 14 amino acids long. Losses at the gene ends were 6 bases for V and 5 bases for J; bases not matched to a gene: 5. In DNA, the CDR3 is TGTGCCAGCAGCAAGACTAGCGGAAACAATGAGCAGTTCTTC. This codes for CASSKTSGNNEQFF.

This rearrangement joins TRBV6-1 to TRBJ2-3; the D is unclear. This CDR3 is 14 amino acids long. V gave up 6 bases and J gave up 2 bases, with 12 bases separating them. The V gene's germline CDR1 is MNHNS and CDR2 SASEGT. The CDR3 loop reads CASSSTATTDTQYF. The DNA for the CDR3 is TGTGCCAGCAGCTCGACTGCCACCACAGATACGCAGTATTTT.

The sample holds a few counts of this clonotype. The chain recombines TRBV20-1 with TRBJ2-1, with no clear D. CDR1 and CDR2 (germline): DFQATT, SNEGSKA (reference sequence). This CDR3 comprises 12 residues. Trimming shortened V by 0 bases and J by 10 bases, and 10 bases separated the two germline ends. Here the CDR3 reads CSARDPGREQFF. CDR3 nucleotides: TGCAGTGCTAGAGACCCTGGTCGCGAGCAGTTCTTC.

This clonotype has just a few counts. The V gene is TRBV3-1, the J gene TRBJ2-5, with D perhaps assigned TRBD1 or TRBD2 (5 bases each). CDR3 length equals 13 residues. Germline V gene sequence: CDR1 LGHDT, CDR2 YNNKEL (reference sequence). V was cut by 8 bases and J by 2 bases, with 12 bases left in between. The DNA of the CDR3 is TGTGCCAGCGCCCCGGGACCTCAAGAGACCCAGTACTTC. This sequence encodes CASAPGPQETQYF.

This clonotype was counted at least ten times. The chain is built from TRBV20-1 and TRBJ2-3; D call uncertain. The CDR3 is 13 amino acids. V was cut by 3 bases and J by 3 bases, with 10 bases left in between. Looked up from germline, CDR1 is DFQATT and CDR2 is SNEGSKA (reference sequence). The CDR3 DNA reads TGCAGTGCTAGTCTCCCTCTAACAGATACGCAGTATTTT. Translation: CSASLPLTDTQYF.

The genes are TRBV18 and TRBJ2-7, with 14 nucleotides matching TRBD2. J lost 1 base, V lost 4 bases, and 3 bases had no gene match. Germline V gene sequence: CDR1 KGHSH, CDR2 LQKENI. The length of the CDR3 is 16 residues. The CDR3: CASSQGTSGGSYEQYF. CDR3 nucleotide sequence: TGTGCCAGCTCACAGGGGACTAGCGGGGGTTCCTACGAGCAGTACTTC.